The clone carrying this T cell receptor (beta chain) has more than one count but fewer than ten. Original analysis: In the immunoSEQ data, sequences were junction-only and lacked quality scores, so filtering differed. Libraries were prepared by immunoSEQ multiplex PCR; TCRdb keeps only in-frame clonotypes and omits some of them. The D gene and trimming were derived from the DNA, and the V and J assignments and clone size from that table. This table has about 670,000 clones, approximately 75% appearing once. The sample is drawn from a study of shared clonotypes between healthy human individuals. About the study: A couple of women and a few men aged 18 to 49 made up the donors.

All the donors were Caucasian adults who lived in Nashville, Tennessee. The sample comprised memory CD4+ T cells sorted from blood. Subset given: CD45RA-negative fraction. The source is a woman in her 30s in good health.

DNA for the CDR3: TGTGCCAGCAGTAGGGACAGTGGGGAGACCCAGTACTTC. Translation: CASSRDSGETQYF. The chain is built from TRBV5-6 and TRBJ2-5, with 7 bases that match TRBD1. The germline CDR1 and CDR2 sequences are SGHDT and YYEEEE. The V segment lost 5 bases and the J segment 5 bases; nucleotides outside the gene matches: 6. CDR3 size: 13 residues.